The T cell receptor beta chain described here comes from a study of vaccination effects on CD4 cells after COVID-19. Findings and caveats of the study: Marked clonal contraction of both clone types appeared late after vaccination. Relatively few convalescent patients took part in the study, which had no early post-infection timepoints.

The protocol was immunoSEQ multiplex PCR, while the TCRdb copy is restricted to in-frame clones and leaves out a portion. This table has 25,000 to 35,000 clones, roughly four fifths appearing once. This clone was observed a few times. Its antigen is undetermined. ViraFEST used viral peptide pools to expand antigen-specific CD4+ T cells before sequencing. Culture lasted over 9 days before CD4+ T cell isolation. Either the BNT162b2 or mRNA-1273 vaccine was given to participants in two doses. The researchers cultured 1.5 million to 2.5 million PBMC per well with 8 to 10 IU/ml IL-2 and 7.5 to 10 ug/ml peptides. V was pared by 5 bases and J by 4 bases, with 2 bases of the junction left unmatched. This CDR3 comprises 14 residues. CDR1 is KGHSH, CDR2 LQKENI, per germline.

Here the sequenced sample was CD4+ T cells from PBMCs cultured with HCoV-NL63 spike peptides, taken after COVID-19 vaccination. V usage is TRBV18 and J usage is TRBJ1-6; 7 bases are a match to TRBD1. This clonotype was sampled from a human donor who received a COVID-19 vaccine. Some clones in this sample may be carry-over from other donors' samples. The CDR3 loop reads CASSRDRYNSPLHF. As DNA, the CDR3 is TGTGCCAGCTCAAGGGACAGATATAATTCACCCCTCCACTTT.